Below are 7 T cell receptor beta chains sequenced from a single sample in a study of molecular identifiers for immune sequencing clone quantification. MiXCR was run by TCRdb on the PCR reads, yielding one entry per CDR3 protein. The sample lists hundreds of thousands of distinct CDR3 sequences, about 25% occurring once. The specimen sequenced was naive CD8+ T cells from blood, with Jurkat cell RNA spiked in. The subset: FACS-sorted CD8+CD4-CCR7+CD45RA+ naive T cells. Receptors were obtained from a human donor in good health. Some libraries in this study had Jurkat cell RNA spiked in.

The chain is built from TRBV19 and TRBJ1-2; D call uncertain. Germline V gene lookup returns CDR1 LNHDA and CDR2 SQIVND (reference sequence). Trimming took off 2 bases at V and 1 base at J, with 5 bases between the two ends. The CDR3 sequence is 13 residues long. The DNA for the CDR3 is TGTGCCAGTAGTATAACGATTAACTATGGCTACACCTTC. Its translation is CASSITINYGYTF.

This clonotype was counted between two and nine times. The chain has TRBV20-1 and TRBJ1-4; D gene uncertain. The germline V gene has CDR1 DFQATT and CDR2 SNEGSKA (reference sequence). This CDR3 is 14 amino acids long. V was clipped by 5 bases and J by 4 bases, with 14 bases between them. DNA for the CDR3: TGCAGTGCTCCGCTTGGGTTTGTTAATGAAAAACTGTTTTTT. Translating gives CSAPLGFVNEKLFF.

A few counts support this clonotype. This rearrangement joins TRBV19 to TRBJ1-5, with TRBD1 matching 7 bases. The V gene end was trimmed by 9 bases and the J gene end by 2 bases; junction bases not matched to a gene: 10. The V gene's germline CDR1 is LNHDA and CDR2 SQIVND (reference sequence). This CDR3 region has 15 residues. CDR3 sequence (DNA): TGTGCCAGCCAAATACAGGGGTTGGGCAATCAGCCCCAGCATTTT. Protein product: CASQIQGLGNQPQHF.

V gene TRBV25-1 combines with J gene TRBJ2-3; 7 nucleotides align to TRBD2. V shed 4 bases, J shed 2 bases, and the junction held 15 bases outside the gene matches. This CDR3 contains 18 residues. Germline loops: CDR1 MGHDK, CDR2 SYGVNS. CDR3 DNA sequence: TGTGCCAGCAGTGGGGAGGGGATTTGGCGGGCCGACACAGATACGCAGTATTTT. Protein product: CASSGEGIWRADTDTQYF.

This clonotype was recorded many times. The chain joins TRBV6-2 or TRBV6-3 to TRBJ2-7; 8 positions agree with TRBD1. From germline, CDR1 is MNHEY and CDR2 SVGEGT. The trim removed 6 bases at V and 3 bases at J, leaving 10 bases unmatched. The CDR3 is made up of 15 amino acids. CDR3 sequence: CASSNDRGGLYEQYF. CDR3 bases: TGTGCCAGCAGCAATGACAGGGGTGGTCTCTACGAGCAGTACTTC.

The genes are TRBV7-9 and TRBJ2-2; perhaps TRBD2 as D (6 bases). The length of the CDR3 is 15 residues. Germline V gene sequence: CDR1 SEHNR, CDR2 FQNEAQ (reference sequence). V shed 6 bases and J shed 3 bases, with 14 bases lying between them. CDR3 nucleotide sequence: TGTGCCAGCAGAGGAGGAGGGCCGTACACCGGGGAGCTGTTTTTT. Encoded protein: CASRGGGPYTGELFF.

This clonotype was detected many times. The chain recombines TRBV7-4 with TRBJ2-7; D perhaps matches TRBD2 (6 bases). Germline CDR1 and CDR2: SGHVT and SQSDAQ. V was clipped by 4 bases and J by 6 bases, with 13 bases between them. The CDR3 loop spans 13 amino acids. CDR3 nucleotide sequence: TGTGCCAGCAGCTGCGGTGAGGGAGGCGAGCAGTACTTC. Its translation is CASSCGEGGEQYF.